The text below deals with one T cell receptor beta chain. The antigen is undetermined. Vbeta (60) and Jbeta (13) primers were used in the PCR. Produced via immunoSEQ multiplex PCR; TCRdb's table is partial and in-frame only. There are tens of thousands of clones in the sample; about 79% occur only once, and around 7.6% lies in the top ten. The CDR3 covers 13 residues. The V gene's germline CDR1 is MNHNS and CDR2 SASEGT. Trimming stripped 10 bases from V and 2 bases from J, with 14 bases between. The source of the sample is a study of cytomegalovirus exposure and HLA in healthy donors. Study at large: Early on, a data release was issued that held roughly 86 million unique TCRs from HLA-typed donors.

Study-wide findings and caveats: Across donors, sequencing depth was assumed by presence/absence analyses to be roughly uniform. The likely explanation for a cluster of highly shared sequence variants was sequencing artifact.

Sequenced input: PBMCs. This TCR derives from a man aged 55 to 69 in good health and CMV-seropositive. The chain employs TRBV6-1 and TRBJ2-5; possibly TRBD1 for D (5 bases). Here the CDR3 reads CAINRPGQETQYF. The CDR3 nucleotides are TGTGCCATCAACCGTCCAGGGCAAGAGACCCAGTACTTC.